This TCR beta chain was recorded in a study of OX40 agonist ivuxolimab in advanced cancers. Study background: Ivuxolimab, an antibody that agonizes OX40 (CD134), was administered to the patients.

Trimming took 6 bases from V and 11 from J, leaving 19 bases between them. From germline, CDR1 is MNHEY and CDR2 SVGAGI. The CDR3 is 13 residues long. Sequenced by immunoSEQ multiplex PCR; TCRdb stores in-frame clones only, minus some. The sample records tens of thousands of clones, over 75% being singletons. Patients had blood sampled at baseline and again on cycle 4 day 1 and cycle 7 day 1. The TCR originated in an adult with an advanced solid tumor such as melanoma, head and neck, liver or kidney cancer. This rearrangement joins TRBV6-5 to TRBJ1-1, with D possibly being TRBD1 (6 bases). Source: CD4+ or CD8+ T cells sorted from blood, taken in a trial of the OX40 agonist ivuxolimab. The CDR3 region is CASSLGHNLGAFF. The CDR3 nucleotides are TGTGCCAGCAGCTTGGGACATAATCTTGGCGCTTTCTTT.